This T cell receptor beta chain was identified in a study of vaccination and CD4 T cells after COVID-19. Sample treatment: approximately nine-day PBMC culture with coronavirus spike peptide pools or control peptides (ViraFEST assay). This CDR3 has 13 residues. V was cut by 4 bases and J by 4 bases, with 10 bases left in between. Germline values: CDR1 KGHSH, CDR2 LQKENI. The study sequenced cultured CD4+ T cell DNA using the Oncomine TCR Beta short-read assay. Each CDR3 protein is one row after TCRdb ran MiXCR on the PCR reads. This table has 11,000 or so distinct CDR3 sequences, 40% to 55% appearing once. This clonotype has a single count. The antigen remains undetermined.

V and J are TRBV18 and TRBJ2-5; no clear D gene. The sequencing input was CD4+ T cells from blood, cultured in vitro. The sequence was obtained from a human donor who had recovered from COVID-19. CDR3 region: CASSLTKRETQYF. The CDR3 DNA reads TGTGCCAGCTCACTTACAAAGCGAGAGACCCAGTACTTC.